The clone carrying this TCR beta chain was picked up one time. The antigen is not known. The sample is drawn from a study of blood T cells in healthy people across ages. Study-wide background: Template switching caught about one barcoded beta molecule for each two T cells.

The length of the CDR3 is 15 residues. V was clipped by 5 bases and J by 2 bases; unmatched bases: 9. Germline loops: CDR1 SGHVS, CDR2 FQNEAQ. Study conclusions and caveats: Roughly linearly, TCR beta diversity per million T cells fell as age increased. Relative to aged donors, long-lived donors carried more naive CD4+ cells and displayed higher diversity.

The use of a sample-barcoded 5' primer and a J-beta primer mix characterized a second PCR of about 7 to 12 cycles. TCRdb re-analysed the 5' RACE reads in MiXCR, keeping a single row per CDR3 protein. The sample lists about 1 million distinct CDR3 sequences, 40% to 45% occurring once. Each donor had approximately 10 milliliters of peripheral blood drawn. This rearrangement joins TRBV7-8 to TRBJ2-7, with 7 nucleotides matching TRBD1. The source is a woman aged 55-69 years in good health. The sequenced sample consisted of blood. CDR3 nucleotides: TGTGCCAGCAGCACAGACAGGGTAAAAGCCTACGAGCAGTACTTC. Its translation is CASSTDRVKAYEQYF.